This T cell receptor (beta chain) was captured by sequencing in a study of shared clonotypes between healthy human individuals (TCRdb year 2020). Looking at the study overall: The cohort comprised a couple of women and a few men aged 18 to 49 years. For each donor, CD4 naive and CD4 memory were each run on three plates, CD8 naive on two plates, and CD8 memory on one plate. Per donor, leukapheresis produced somewhere between about 0.94 and 9.5 billion PBMCs. To increase sequencing depth and limit assay-specific biases, TCR repertoire library preparation and sequencing were carried out by different laboratories using diverse techniques. Blood TCR repertoires of several healthy adults were deeply sequenced to estimate repertoire size and the extent of clonotype sharing between individuals.

Paper-wide results and their limitations: Larger estimated clonotype richness was generally found for naive subsets than for memory subsets. When a handful of donors were compared, the shared fraction of clonotypes was around 4.6% for naive CD4, around 4% for naive CD8, 2% to 2.5% for memory CD4, and 0.35% to 0.4% for memory CD8. The small number of donors limited the genetic and exposure-history diversity represented. Based on pairwise subsampling, the degree of clonotype sharing among donors was expected to be affected by sequencing depth. Incomplete sequencing was indicated by rarefaction of sorted-subset datasets, despite the large sequencing depth. Higher generation probabilities were observed for clonotypes shared by all four sorted-subset donors than for non-shared clonotypes. Sampling was restricted to blood, and TCR repertoires in tissue are likely to differ from TCR repertoires in blood.

Turning to this clone: Its antigen is still unknown. No much larger clone is present one base from it, and per-base qualities are unavailable.

Using the deep immunoSEQ assay, TCR CDR3 regions were amplified from genomic DNA by multiplex PCR. Genomic DNA extracted from each cell subset was distributed evenly over all wells of several immunoSEQ 96-well plates, and each plate served as one replicate. For sorted subsets, approximately 210 ng of genomic DNA, equivalent to roughly 30,000 T cell genomes, went into each replicate PCR. The purified libraries were quantified using a Qubit 3.0 fluorometer, sized with a Bioanalyzer 2100, and then quantified again using the KAPA Library Quantification kit. Every immunoSEQ 96-well plate was sequenced on a separate single-read 150-cycle Illumina NextSeq 550 flow cell. Turning to the authors' computational methods: Because only junctional sequences without quality scores were contained in the immunoSEQ output, filtering matching that applied to full-length reads could not be performed. Sequences were annotated with PyIR, a Python wrapper for IgBLAST v1.9, using IMGT germline references to assign V/J genes and CDR3. Reads were filtered out if the reads had weak V/J assignments (E-value above 1e-6), no CDR3, stop codons, out-of-frame junctions, or ambiguous translated residues. A V3J clonotype was defined by an identical inferred V gene, J gene, and CDR3 amino acid sequence. Percentage overlap between repertoires was computed as shared unique clonotypes divided by the size of the smaller repertoire. Repertoire richness was assessed with RTK rarefaction, the Chao1 estimator, and Recon v2.1 estimates of unobserved clonotypes. For all TCRbeta clonotypes obtained by the gDNA method from four donors, generation probabilities were computed with OLGA. Not all clones reach the TCRdb copy of this immuneACCESS table, which keeps in-frame sequences only. Checked studies attribute under half of the gap to unresolved V genes and leave the rest unexplained. V and J calls and clone size follow that table, whereas D and trimming were derived from the DNA. The sample table lists 1.5 million to 2.5 million clones, about 95% of them with a count of one. 0.95% to 1.5% of the sample is held by the ten biggest clonotypes.

CDR1 and CDR2 are read off the germline V gene (reference sequence) as MNHEY and SMNVEV. V is cut by 6 bases and J by 5 bases, and the space between the germline ends is 16 bases. The CDR3 runs 14 residues from the cysteine to the phenylalanine. Only the CDR3 portion is preserved as DNA: 42 bases, with reading frame beginning at the first base. CD8 naive samples consisted of CD45RO-negative cells that were positively selected for CCR7, yielding a CD45RA+CCR7+ population without TemRA cells. Healthy HIV-negative adults with no recently reported acute infections or vaccinations were included as donors. Only Caucasian adults living in Nashville, Tennessee, USA were represented among the donors. After blood collection by leukapheresis, PBMCs were isolated using Ficoll-Histopaque density gradient centrifugation and then cryopreserved in the vapor phase of liquid nitrogen. Purity and quantity of every magnetically sorted T cell population were checked by analytical flow cytometry. Genomic DNA was isolated from each sorted fraction and quantified by UV absorbance on a Nanodrop 2000c.

The source of this sequence is a man aged 18 to 35 in good health. The V and J segments used are TRBV27 and TRBJ1-1, and possibly TRBD1, on 6 matching bases. Specimen: naive CD8+ T cells sorted from blood. Per the publication, the cell subset or site label means: CD45RA+CCR7+. This receptor carries the CDR3 CASSRLGTKTEAFF. The DNA sequence is given as TGTGCCAGCAGCCGACTCGGGACAAAGACTGAAGCTTTCTTT.